This T cell receptor (beta chain) is from a study of graft-versus-host responses after intestinal transplantation. Across the whole study: Each recipient received a multivisceral, liver-intestinal, or isolated intestinal graft. Induction using anti-thymocyte globulin, followed by tacrolimus and steroids for two to three years, was given to all recipients.

Investigators plated 200,000 CFSE-labeled responder cells together with 200,000 irradiated stimulator cells labeled with violet dye. Cell sorting after the reaction yielded proliferating CFSE-low CD3+CD4+ and CD3+CD8+ responders. Here immunoSEQ multiplex PCR was the method, and the copy in TCRdb shows in-frame clones only, minus some. The data show 8,000 to 9,500 clones, with around 30% seen just once and 2% to 2.5% held by the top ten. Trimming pared 6 bases from V and 10 bases from J, leaving 15 bases between. Germline V gene sequence: CDR1 SEHNR, CDR2 FQNEAQ (reference sequence). This CDR3 contains 12 residues. Findings and limits, study-wide: Graft-donor T cell macrochimerism coincided with high graft-versus-host to host-versus-graft clonal ratios in allografts.

The gene calls are TRBV7-9 and TRBJ2-5, with D possibly being TRBD1 (5 bases). The starting material was alloreactive CD8+ T cells from a mixed lymphocyte reaction culture, obtained before intestinal transplant. Subset specified: CFSE-low proliferating T cells sorted from roughly six-day pre-transplant mixed lymphocyte reaction (GvH or HvG direction). This TCR was sampled from a human patient who received an intestinal transplant. This chain's CDR3 is CASRPRRGDQYF. For the CDR3, the DNA is TGTGCCAGCAGGCCTAGAAGGGGTGACCAGTACTTC. The full variable domain, completed using reference TRBV7-9 and TRBJ2-5, is DTGVSQNPRHKITKRGQNVTFRCDPISEHNRLYWYRQTLGQGPEFLTYFQNEAQLEKSRLLSDRFSAERPKGSFSTLEIQRTEQGDSAMYLCASRPRRGDQYFGPGTRLLVL.